The rows below give T cell receptor beta chains drawn from one sample of a study of blood T cell repertoires in COVID-19. Assay used: immunoSEQ multiplex PCR; TCRdb lists only in-frame clones, some missing. The table has fewer than 300,000 clones, about 85% seen once; the top ten hold 0.75% to 0.95%. Sequencing was done on a sample of peripheral blood. These TCRs come from a human donor with COVID-19, enrolled during active disease. The donor label of this sample is uncertain. Each CDR3 is given with its conserved first and last residue. The order of the fields is D gene, J gene, V gene, clone size, CDR3 protein, CDR3 DNA. D genes are given only for firm matches. Not every row has a clone size; where given, it reads once, few, many or a size class.

D gene: NA; J gene: TRBJ2-7; V gene: TRBV7-2; clone size: NA; CDR3 protein: CASSPRAGQTTYEQYF; CDR3 DNA: TGTGCCAGCAGCCCCCGCGCAGGGCAGACAACCTACGAGCAGTACTTC
D gene: NA; J gene: TRBJ2-2; V gene: TRBV19; clone size: few; CDR3 protein: CASYTYRVGAGELFF; CDR3 DNA: TGTGCCAGTTACACGTACAGGGTTGGCGCCGGGGAGCTGTTTTTT
D gene: NA; J gene: TRBJ2-7; V gene: TRBV27; clone size: few; CDR3 protein: CASSFSPGWEQYF; CDR3 DNA: TGTGCCAGCAGTTTTAGTCCAGGGTGGGAGCAGTACTTC
D gene: TRBD2; J gene: TRBJ2-3; V gene: TRBV28; clone size: NA; CDR3 protein: CASTSGRVDTQYF; CDR3 DNA: TGTGCCAGTACTAGCGGGAGGGTAGATACGCAGTATTTT
D gene: TRBD1; J gene: TRBJ2-5; V gene: TRBV14; clone size: NA; CDR3 protein: CASSQDLGQGAHPPTQYF; CDR3 DNA: TGTGCCAGCAGCCAAGATCTGGGACAGGGTGCCCACCCACCGACCCAGTACTTC
D gene: NA; J gene: TRBJ1-2; V gene: TRBV28; clone size: NA; CDR3 protein: CASSSYRTAHGYTF; CDR3 DNA: TGTGCCAGCAGTTCATACCGGACAGCCCATGGCTACACCTTC
D gene: NA; J gene: TRBJ1-6; V gene: TRBV19; clone size: NA; CDR3 protein: CASTWDYGYNSPLHF; CDR3 DNA: TGTGCCAGTACCTGGGACTACGGATATAATTCACCCCTCCACTTT
D gene: NA; J gene: TRBJ1-5; V gene: TRBV3-1/TRBV3-2; clone size: once; CDR3 protein: CASTQGGSNQPQHF; CDR3 DNA: TGTGCCTCTACCCAGGGTGGCAGCAATCAGCCCCAGCATTTT
D gene: NA; J gene: TRBJ2-3; V gene: TRBV29-1; clone size: NA; CDR3 protein: CSLRGPSTDTQYF; CDR3 DNA: TGCAGCCTTCGGGGTCCTAGCACAGATACGCAGTATTTT
D gene: NA; J gene: TRBJ1-1; V gene: TRBV21-1; clone size: NA; CDR3 protein: CASSKADREWSTEAFF; CDR3 DNA: TGTGCCAGCAGCAAAGCGGACAGGGAATGGTCGACTGAAGCTTTCTTT
D gene: NA; J gene: TRBJ1-5; V gene: TRBV10-2; clone size: NA; CDR3 protein: CASSPNPGAARYSNQPQHF; CDR3 DNA: TGCGCCAGCAGTCCAAACCCAGGGGCGGCGAGGTATAGCAATCAGCCCCAGCATTTT
D gene: NA; J gene: TRBJ2-7; V gene: TRBV7-6; clone size: NA; CDR3 protein: CASSLVGGATYEQYF; CDR3 DNA: TGTGCCAGCAGCTTAGTAGGTGGGGCCACCTACGAGCAGTACTTC
D gene: TRBD1; J gene: TRBJ1-5; V gene: TRBV9; clone size: NA; CDR3 protein: CASSEGLGQGRWPQHF; CDR3 DNA: TGTGCCAGCAGCGAGGGCTTAGGACAGGGGAGATGGCCCCAGCATTTT
D gene: TRBD1; J gene: TRBJ1-1; V gene: TRBV4-3; clone size: NA; CDR3 protein: CASSQELDRVGEAFF; CDR3 DNA: TGCGCCAGCAGCCAAGAGTTGGACAGGGTGGGTGAAGCTTTCTTT
D gene: TRBD1; J gene: TRBJ1-1; V gene: TRBV9; clone size: NA; CDR3 protein: CASSVGGQGKTEAFF; CDR3 DNA: TGTGCCAGCAGCGTGGGAGGACAGGGGAAGACTGAAGCTTTCTTT
D gene: TRBD2; J gene: TRBJ2-7; V gene: TRBV30; clone size: NA; CDR3 protein: CAWGEGRYEQYF; CDR3 DNA: TGTGCCTGGGGGGAGGGACGTTACGAGCAGTACTTC
D gene: NA; J gene: TRBJ2-3; V gene: TRBV12-3/TRBV12-4; clone size: NA; CDR3 protein: CASSYYTDTQYF; CDR3 DNA: TGTGCCAGCAGTTATTACACAGATACGCAGTATTTT
D gene: NA; J gene: TRBJ1-4; V gene: TRBV11-2; clone size: NA; CDR3 protein: CASSLLSGAEGKLFF; CDR3 DNA: TGTGCCAGCAGCTTACTTTCGGGTGCGGAGGGGAAACTGTTTTTT
D gene: NA; J gene: TRBJ2-7; V gene: TRBV11-2; clone size: NA; CDR3 protein: CASSLVPGLTGEQYF; CDR3 DNA: TGTGCCAGCAGCTTAGTGCCTGGACTTACGGGCGAGCAGTACTTC
D gene: NA; J gene: TRBJ1-1; V gene: TRBV2; clone size: once; CDR3 protein: CASSEQGPTEAFF; CDR3 DNA: TGTGCCAGCAGTGAACAGGGGCCCACTGAAGCTTTCTTT
D gene: TRBD1; J gene: TRBJ2-7; V gene: TRBV6-6; clone size: NA; CDR3 protein: CASRPPGQGGYEQYF; CDR3 DNA: TGTGCCAGCAGGCCACCGGGACAGGGGGGCTACGAGCAGTACTTC
D gene: TRBD1; J gene: TRBJ2-5; V gene: TRBV27; clone size: NA; CDR3 protein: CASSWTGEETQYF; CDR3 DNA: TGTGCCAGCAGCTGGACAGGAGAAGAGACCCAGTACTTC